This paragraph reports one T cell receptor beta chain. V was clipped by 0 bases and J by 8 bases, with 18 bases between them. Germline values: CDR1 LGHDT, CDR2 YNNKEL (reference sequence). The CDR3 is made up of 16 amino acids. This sample stems from a study of control samples from healthy donors and cancer patients. Data came from immunoSEQ multiplex PCR; TCRdb stores just in-frame clones and leaves some out. The data show 130,000 or so clones, roughly nine tenths seen once. The sample taken for sequencing was blood. The gene calls are TRBV3-1 (or the pseudogene TRBV3-2) and TRBJ2-3, with D perhaps TRBD2 (7 bases). The sequence was collected from a man between 18 and 35 years old in good health. This CDR3 is CASSQDRGGPGGTQYF. The CDR3 DNA follows: TGTGCCAGCAGCCAAGATCGTGGGGGGCCGGGGGGTACGCAGTATTTT.